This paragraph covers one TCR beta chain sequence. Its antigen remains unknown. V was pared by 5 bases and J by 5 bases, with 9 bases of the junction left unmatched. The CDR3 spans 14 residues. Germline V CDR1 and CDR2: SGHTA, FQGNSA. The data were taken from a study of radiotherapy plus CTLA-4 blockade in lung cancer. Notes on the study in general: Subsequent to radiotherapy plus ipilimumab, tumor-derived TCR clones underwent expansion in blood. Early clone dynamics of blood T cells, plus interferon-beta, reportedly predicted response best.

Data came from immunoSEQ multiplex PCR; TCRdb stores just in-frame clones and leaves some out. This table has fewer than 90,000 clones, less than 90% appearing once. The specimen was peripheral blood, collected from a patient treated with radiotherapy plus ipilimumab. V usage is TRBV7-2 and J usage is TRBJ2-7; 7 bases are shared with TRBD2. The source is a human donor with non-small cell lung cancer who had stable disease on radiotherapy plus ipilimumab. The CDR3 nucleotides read TGTGCCAGCAGCCTGGCCTATGCGGGAGACGAGCAGTACTTC. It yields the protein CASSLAYAGDEQYF.